This T cell receptor (beta chain) was obtained from a study of EBV T-cell therapy then PD-1 blockade in nasopharyngeal carcinoma. The germline V gene encodes CDR1 MGHDK and CDR2 SYGVNS. V shed 2 bases, J shed 7 bases, and the junction held 1 base outside the gene matches. The CDR3 contains 14 residues. With respect to this clone: No antigen is known for it.

The repertoire was sequenced with immunoSEQ multiplex PCR; TCRdb's copy has only in-frame clones and lacks some. Of 20,000 to 25,000 clones listed, 82% are singletons. The treatment denotes: AdE1-LMPpoly-expanded autologous EBV-specific T-cell therapy followed by anti-PD-1 nivolumab. The receptor's source is a middle-aged man with nasopharyngeal carcinoma. The chain has TRBV25-1 and TRBJ1-6, with TRBD1 matching 8 bases. The sequenced sample was CD8+ T cells from blood, obtained at day -245 from a patient whose treatment included autologous EBV-specific T cells and nivolumab. The CDR3 sequence: CASSEGQGNSPLHF. CDR3 nucleotide sequence: TGTGCCAGCAGTGAAGGACAGGGAAATTCACCCCTCCACTTT.